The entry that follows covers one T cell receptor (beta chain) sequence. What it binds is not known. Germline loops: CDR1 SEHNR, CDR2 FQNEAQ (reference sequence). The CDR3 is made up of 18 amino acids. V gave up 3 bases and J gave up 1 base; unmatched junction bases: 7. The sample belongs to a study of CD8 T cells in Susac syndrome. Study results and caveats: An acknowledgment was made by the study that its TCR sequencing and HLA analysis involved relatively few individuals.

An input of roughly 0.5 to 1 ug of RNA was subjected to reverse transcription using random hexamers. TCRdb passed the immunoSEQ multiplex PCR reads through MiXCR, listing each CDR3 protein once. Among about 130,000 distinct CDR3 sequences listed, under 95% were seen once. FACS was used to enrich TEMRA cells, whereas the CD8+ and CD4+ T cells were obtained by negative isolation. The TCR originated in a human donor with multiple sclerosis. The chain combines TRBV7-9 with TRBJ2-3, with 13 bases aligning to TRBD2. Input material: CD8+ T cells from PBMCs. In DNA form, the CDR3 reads TGTGCCAGCAGCTTCGGACTAGCGGGAGCCTTAGGCACAGATACGCAGTATTTT. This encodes CASSFGLAGALGTDTQYF.